Presented here are 4 T cell receptor beta chains from one specimen sequenced in a study of T cells after yellow fever vaccination. TCRdb processed the 5' RACE reads anew with MiXCR; each CDR3 protein has one entry. Of 300,000 to 400,000 distinct CDR3 sequences in the sample, 6% to 8% were seen once. The specimen comprised PBMCs, sampled 5 days after the yellow fever booster vaccination. The origin of the receptors is a man aged 25 to 40 who received the YFV17D yellow fever vaccine.

This clonotype was detected a few times. The rearrangement joins TRBV5-1 to TRBJ1-3; D is unclear. V lost 0 bases, J lost 0 bases, and 7 bases lay in between. The germline V gene encodes CDR1 SGHRS and CDR2 YFSETQ. CDR3 length equals 15 residues. The CDR3 here is CASSLVAGSGNTIYF. CDR3 bases: TGCGCCAGCAGCTTGGTGGCCGGCTCTGGAAACACCATATATTTT.

The chain combines TRBV20-1 with TRBJ1-2; the D is unclear. The CDR3 runs 10 residues. V gave up 5 bases and J gave up 4 bases, with 5 bases separating them. In germline, CDR1 is DFQATT, CDR2 SNEGSKA (reference sequence). CDR3 DNA: TGCAGTGCTTACTTCTATGGCTACACCTTC. Translated: CSAYFYGYTF.

Ten or more counts support this clonotype. The J gene is TRBJ2-5, the V gene TRBV7-2; tentatively, D is TRBD1 (5 bases). CDR1 SGHTA and CDR2 FQGNSA come from the germline V gene. With 1 base removed from V and 4 bases from J, the gap between germline ends came to 10 bases. This CDR3 spans 14 amino acids. CDR3: CASSLDGRVETQYF. The DNA of the CDR3 is TGTGCCAGCAGCTTAGACGGCAGGGTAGAGACCCAGTACTTC.

This sequence joins TRBV11-2 and TRBJ2-5; D ambiguous. Germline V gene data show CDR1 as SGHAT and CDR2 as FQNNGV. Trimming shortened V by 4 bases and J by 5 bases, and 11 bases separated the two germline ends. This CDR3 spans 13 amino acids. Here the CDR3 DNA reads TGTGCCAGCAGCTCGAACCGCAGGGAGACCCAGTACTTC. This sequence encodes CASSSNRRETQYF.